This T cell receptor beta chain was documented in a study of blood T cell repertoires in COVID-19. In the study overall: The United States, Italy and Spain provided the acute and convalescent COVID-19 samples.

Clones were read by immunoSEQ multiplex PCR, and TCRdb kept only the in-frame ones, dropping some. The table has 300,000 to 450,000 clones, 85% seen once. This CDR3 spans 16 amino acids. Between the trimmed V and J ends, which lost 6 bases and 4 bases, there was a span of 22 bases. Germline CDR1 and CDR2: SGHTS and YDEGEE. V is TRBV5-8 and J is TRBJ1-1; D may be TRBD1 (6 bases). Sequencing was done on a sample of peripheral blood. The TCR comes from a woman between 18 and 29 years old with acute or convalescent COVID-19. Here the CDR3 DNA reads TGTGCCAGCACATGGACAGCCTCAAGCAGAATCACTGAAGCTTTCTTT. Its protein is CASTWTASSRITEAFF.